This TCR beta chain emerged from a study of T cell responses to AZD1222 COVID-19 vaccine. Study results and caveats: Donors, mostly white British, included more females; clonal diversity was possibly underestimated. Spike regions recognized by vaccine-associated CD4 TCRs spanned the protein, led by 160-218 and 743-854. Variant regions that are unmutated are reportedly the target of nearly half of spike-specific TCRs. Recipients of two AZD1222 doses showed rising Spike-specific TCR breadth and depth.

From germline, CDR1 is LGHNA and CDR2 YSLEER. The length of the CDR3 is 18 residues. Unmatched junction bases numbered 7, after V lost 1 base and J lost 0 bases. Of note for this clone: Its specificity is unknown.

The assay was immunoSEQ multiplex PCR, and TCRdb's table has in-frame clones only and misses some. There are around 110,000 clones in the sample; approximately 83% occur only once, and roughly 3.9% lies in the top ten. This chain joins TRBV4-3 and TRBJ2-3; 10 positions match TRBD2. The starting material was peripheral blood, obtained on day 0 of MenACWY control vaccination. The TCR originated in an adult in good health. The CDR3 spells CASSQGLRTSGSTDTQYF. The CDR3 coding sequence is TGCGCCAGCAGCCAAGGCCTCAGGACTAGCGGAAGCACAGATACGCAGTATTTT.